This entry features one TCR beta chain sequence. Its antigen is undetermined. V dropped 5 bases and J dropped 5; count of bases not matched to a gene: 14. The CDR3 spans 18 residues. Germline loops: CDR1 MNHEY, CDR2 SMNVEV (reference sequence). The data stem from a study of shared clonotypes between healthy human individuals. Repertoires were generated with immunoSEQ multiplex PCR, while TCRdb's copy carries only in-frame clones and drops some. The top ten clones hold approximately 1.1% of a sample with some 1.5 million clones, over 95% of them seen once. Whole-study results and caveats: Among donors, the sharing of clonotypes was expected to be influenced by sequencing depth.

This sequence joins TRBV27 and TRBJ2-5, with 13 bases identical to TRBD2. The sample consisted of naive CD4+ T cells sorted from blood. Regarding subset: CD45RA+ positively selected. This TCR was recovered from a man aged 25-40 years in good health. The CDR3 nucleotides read TGTGCCAGCAGTCCCGGGCGGACTAGCGGGAGAGGTTTGGAGACCCAGTACTTC. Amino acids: CASSPGRTSGRGLETQYF.